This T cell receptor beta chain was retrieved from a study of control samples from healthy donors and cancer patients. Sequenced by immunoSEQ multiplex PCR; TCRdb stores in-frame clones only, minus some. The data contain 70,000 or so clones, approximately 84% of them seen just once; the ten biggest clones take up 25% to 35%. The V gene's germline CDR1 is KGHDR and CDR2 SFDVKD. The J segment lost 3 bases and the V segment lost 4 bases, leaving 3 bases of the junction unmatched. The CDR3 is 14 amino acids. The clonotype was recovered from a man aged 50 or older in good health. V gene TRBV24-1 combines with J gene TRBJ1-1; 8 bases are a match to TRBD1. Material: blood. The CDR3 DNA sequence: TGTGCCACCAGTGAATCAGGGGGCTACACTGAAGCTTTCTTT. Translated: CATSESGGYTEAFF.